A single T cell receptor beta chain is shown here with its context. The antigen is not known. These data come from a study of response to subunit inactivated influenza vaccine. The V end was cut by 2 bases, the J end by 8 bases, with 13 bases between. CDR3 length: 14 residues. In germline, CDR1 is SGHTA, CDR2 FQGNSA. Study findings and constraints: Authors suggested each seasonal flu vaccination may recruit only limited numbers of new T cells.

MiXCR, applied by TCRdb to the RT-PCR reads, yields one record per CDR3 protein. The top ten hold 7.5% to 8% of the sample, which has about 650,000 distinct CDR3 sequences, 14% seen once. This TCR was recovered from a man in his fifties who received an inactivated influenza vaccine. This specimen consisted of PBMCs from blood, obtained approximately 15 days before vaccination. The chain combines TRBV7-2 with TRBJ1-5, with a tentative D call TRBD1 (6 bases). This CDR3 is CASSLRGAQEPQHF. CDR3 bases: TGTGCCAGCAGCTTACGGGGGGCCCAAGAGCCCCAGCATTTT.